Listed below are T cell receptor beta chains from one sample, sequenced in a study of blood T cell repertoires in COVID-19. Some clones are missing from TCRdb's copy, which holds only in-frame ones; the method was immunoSEQ multiplex PCR. The profile covers roughly 290,000 clones, with around 85% appearing a single time and 0.85% to 0.9% taken by the ten largest. Sequencing input: peripheral blood. The receptors here all came from a human donor with COVID-19, enrolled during active disease. The donor label of this sample is uncertain. The CDR3 runs from the conserved cysteine through the conserved F or W. The order of the fields is CDR3 DNA, CDR3 protein, V gene, D gene, clone size, J gene. D genes are given only for firm matches. Some rows mark clone size as missing; the rest say once, few, many or name a class of expanded clone.

DNA: TGTGCCAGCAGTTACCAACGGGACAGTAGCAATCAGCCCCAGCATTTT
CDR3: CASSYQRDSSNQPQHF
V: TRBV6-6
D: TRBD1
size: -
J: TRBJ1-5

DNA: TGTGCCAGCAGCCCGGGACAGGGGGCTTATGGCTACACCTTC
CDR3: CASSPGQGAYGYTF
V: TRBV4-2
D: TRBD1
size: -
J: TRBJ1-2

DNA: TGTGCCAGCAGGGATAAAACAGGGGGAGCGAACACCGGGGAGCTGTTTTTT
CDR3: CASRDKTGGANTGELFF
V: TRBV9
D: TRBD1
size: -
J: TRBJ2-2

DNA: TGTGCCAGCAGCACCCAGACAGGAGGTGACTATGGCTACACCTTC
CDR3: CASSTQTGGDYGYTF
V: TRBV21-1
D: -
size: once
J: TRBJ1-2

DNA: TGTGCCAGCAGTAACAGGGGTGGAGCTTTCTTT
CDR3: CASSNRGGAFF
V: TRBV12-3/TRBV12-4
D: TRBD1
size: -
J: TRBJ1-1

DNA: TGTGCCAGCAGTTTAGCGGGGGCAGCCTACGGTGAGCAGTTCTTC
CDR3: CASSLAGAAYGEQFF
V: TRBV27
D: -
size: -
J: TRBJ2-1

DNA: TGTGCCAGCAGCGTAGCGGGGGGGGCTGAGACCCAGTACTTC
CDR3: CASSVAGGAETQYF
V: TRBV9
D: TRBD2
size: -
J: TRBJ2-5

DNA: TGTGCCAGCAGCCCTACTCCGGGGTCCGCGTCCGGGGCCAACGTCCTGACTTTC
CDR3: CASSPTPGSASGANVLTF
V: TRBV28
D: -
size: -
J: TRBJ2-6

DNA: TGTGCCAGCAGCCGGGACAGGGGGGGCTATGGCTACACCTTC
CDR3: CASSRDRGGYGYTF
V: TRBV28
D: TRBD1
size: -
J: TRBJ1-2

DNA: TGTGCCACCAGCTCGGGGGGGGTCAACACTGAAGCTTTCTTT
CDR3: CATSSGGVNTEAFF
V: TRBV15
D: -
size: -
J: TRBJ1-1

DNA: TGTGCCAGTAGTCAGGCGGGGGTCTACAATGAGCAGTTCTTC
CDR3: CASSQAGVYNEQFF
V: TRBV19
D: TRBD2
size: -
J: TRBJ2-1

DNA: TGTGCCAGTAGTATAGTTTATATAGCAGCCGAGGGCGAGCAGTACTTC
CDR3: CASSIVYIAAEGEQYF
V: TRBV19
D: -
size: -
J: TRBJ2-7

DNA: TGCAGCGTTGAAGATGAAGGAGCCTCCTACGAGCAGTACTTC
CDR3: CSVEDEGASYEQYF
V: TRBV29-1
D: -
size: -
J: TRBJ2-7

DNA: TGTGCCAGCATCCCCCGGAGCCAACCCTACGAGCAGTACTTC
CDR3: CASIPRSQPYEQYF
V: TRBV28
D: -
size: -
J: TRBJ2-7

DNA: TGTGCCAGTATCACGGACAGGGGAGGGATAATGAACACTGAAGCTTTCTTT
CDR3: CASITDRGGIMNTEAFF
V: TRBV19
D: TRBD1
size: -
J: TRBJ1-1

DNA: TGTGCCACCCTATCCCGACACCTCAACTATGGCTACACCTTC
CDR3: CATLSRHLNYGYTF
V: TRBV27
D: -
size: few
J: TRBJ1-2

DNA: TGTGCCAGTTTGGGGGCCCCTCTACAGGGTGAGCAGTTCTTC
CDR3: CASLGAPLQGEQFF
V: TRBV28
D: -
size: -
J: TRBJ2-1

DNA: TGTGCCAGCAGCTTACAGGGGAGCAACACCATATATTTT
CDR3: CASSLQGSNTIYF
V: TRBV7-9
D: -
size: -
J: TRBJ1-3

DNA: TGTGCCAGCAGTTCCCCCGGCAGGGACACTGAAGCTTTCTTT
CDR3: CASSSPGRDTEAFF
V: TRBV28
D: -
size: -
J: TRBJ1-1

DNA: TGTGCCAGCAGCTTAGATTTACTAGTAAGGTCCTACAATGAGCAGTTCTTC
CDR3: CASSLDLLVRSYNEQFF
V: TRBV11-2
D: -
size: -
J: TRBJ2-1

DNA: TGTGCCAGCAGTGTCCAGGGCGCGGGCAATCAGCCCCAGCATTTT
CDR3: CASSVQGAGNQPQHF
V: TRBV2
D: -
size: -
J: TRBJ1-5

DNA: TGTGCCAGCAGTGGACCCGGGGGACGAGGAGGGAACACTGAAGCTTTCTTT
CDR3: CASSGPGGRGGNTEAFF
V: TRBV28
D: -
size: few
J: TRBJ1-1

DNA: TGTGCCAGCAGTTTCCCTACTCGCGGGACTAGCGGGATTGTCGAGCAGTACTTC
CDR3: CASSFPTRGTSGIVEQYF
V: TRBV28
D: TRBD2
size: -
J: TRBJ2-7

DNA: TGTGCCAGCAGCAGACGGACAGGGCCTGGAAACACCATATATTTT
CDR3: CASSRRTGPGNTIYF
V: TRBV11-3
D: TRBD1
size: -
J: TRBJ1-3

DNA: TGTGCCAGCAGCTTAGCCCCCGGGTTAGGAGGACCGTACGAGCAGTACTTC
CDR3: CASSLAPGLGGPYEQYF
V: TRBV7-6
D: -
size: many
J: TRBJ2-7

DNA: TGCAGTGCTAGTTCGCTAGCGGGAGGGCCCTGGAATGAGCAGTTCTTC
CDR3: CSASSLAGGPWNEQFF
V: TRBV20-1
D: TRBD2
size: once
J: TRBJ2-1

DNA: TGTGCCAGCAGCTTAGACCAACGGGGTGAGCAGTTCTTC
CDR3: CASSLDQRGEQFF
V: TRBV7-2
D: -
size: once
J: TRBJ2-1

DNA: TGTGCCAGCACTCACCGCGAAAACAATGAGCAGTTCTTC
CDR3: CASTHRENNEQFF
V: TRBV7-9
D: -
size: -
J: TRBJ2-1

DNA: TGTGCCAGCAGCGTAGAAGCGCAGATGAACACCATATATTTT
CDR3: CASSVEAQMNTIYF
V: TRBV9
D: -
size: few
J: TRBJ1-3

DNA: TGCGCCAGCAGCCAAGTCCCCAGCGGGAGGCGGACAGATACGCAGTATTTT
CDR3: CASSQVPSGRRTDTQYF
V: TRBV4-3
D: TRBD2
size: many
J: TRBJ2-3

DNA: TGTGCCAGCACTGAGGGCGGGGAACCCCGGCCCCAGCATTTT
CDR3: CASTEGGEPRPQHF
V: TRBV28
D: -
size: -
J: TRBJ1-5

DNA: TGTGCCAGCAGTTTAATGGGTGGTTCCGAGGGTACGCAGTATTTT
CDR3: CASSLMGGSEGTQYF
V: TRBV27
D: -
size: -
J: TRBJ2-3

DNA: TGTGCCAGTAGTATCGAGGGGGCGGGCTATGGCTACACCTTC
CDR3: CASSIEGAGYGYTF
V: TRBV19
D: TRBD1
size: -
J: TRBJ1-2

DNA: TGTGCCAGCAGCCGGGACAGGGAAAAGTATGGCTACACCTTC
CDR3: CASSRDREKYGYTF
V: TRBV11-2
D: TRBD1
size: -
J: TRBJ1-2

DNA: TGTGCCAGCAGCCTACGCCCGACAGGTTATTCCTACAATGAGCAGTTCTTC
CDR3: CASSLRPTGYSYNEQFF
V: TRBV11-2
D: -
size: -
J: TRBJ2-1

DNA: TGTGCCAGCAGTGAAGGGTCTGCCGTAGTAGATGGCTACACCTTC
CDR3: CASSEGSAVVDGYTF
V: TRBV2
D: -
size: -
J: TRBJ1-2

DNA: TGTGCCATCACTGGGACTAGCGGCTCCTACGAGCAGTACTTC
CDR3: CAITGTSGSYEQYF
V: TRBV10-3
D: TRBD2
size: -
J: TRBJ2-7

DNA: TGTGCCAGCAGTCGGGACTTTGAGACAGATACGCAGTATTTT
CDR3: CASSRDFETDTQYF
V: TRBV28
D: -
size: -
J: TRBJ2-3